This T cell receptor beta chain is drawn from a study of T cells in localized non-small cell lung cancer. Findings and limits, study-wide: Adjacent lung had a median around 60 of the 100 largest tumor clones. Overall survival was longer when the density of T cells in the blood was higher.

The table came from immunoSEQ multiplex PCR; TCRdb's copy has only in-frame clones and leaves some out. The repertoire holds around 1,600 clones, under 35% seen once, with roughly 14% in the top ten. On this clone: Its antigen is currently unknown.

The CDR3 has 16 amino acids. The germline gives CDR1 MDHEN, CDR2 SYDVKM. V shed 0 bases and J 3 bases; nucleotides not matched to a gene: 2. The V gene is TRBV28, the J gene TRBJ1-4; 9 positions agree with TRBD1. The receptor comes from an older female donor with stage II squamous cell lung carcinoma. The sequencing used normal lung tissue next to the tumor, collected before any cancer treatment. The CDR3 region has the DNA TGTGCCAGCAGTTTATGGGGACAGGGCGCTAATGAAAAACTGTTTTTT. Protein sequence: CASSLWGQGANEKLFF.